Shown below are 27 T cell receptor beta chains from a single sample sequenced in a study of T cells in Graves' hyperthyroidism and ophthalmopathy (dated by TCRdb to between 2017 and 2020). Preparation of the library involved multiplex PCR. Sequencing was performed on an Illumina HiSeq 2000. TCR beta CDR3 regions were amplified from RNA transcripts. A first-round RT-PCR of the TCR CDR3 used the HTBI primer set with the Qiagen OneStep RT-PCR kit. TCRdb's own reprocessing of the public reads used fastp at Q25 and MiXCR and kept productive beta chains. Records with the same CDR3 protein are collapsed into one entry carrying the most frequent genes and DNA. This sample lists roughly 400,000 distinct CDR3 sequences; 25% were detected once. Of the sample, around 67% is held by the ten largest clones. The source material was blood. The receptors shown here come from a man aged 50-60 years with Graves' hyperthyroidism.

V usage is TRBV9 and J usage is TRBJ1-2, with TRBD1 matching over 8 bases. Germline V lookup: CDR1 SGDLS, CDR2 YYNGEE. V lost 3 bases, J lost 2 bases, and 9 bases stayed unmatched. The CDR3 totals 16 residues. CDR3 bases: TGTGCCAGCAGCGAAACCCACGACAGGGGCAACTATGGCTACACCTTC. Encoded protein: CASSETHDRGNYGYTF.

In its sample, this clonotype was seen a few times. The genes are TRBV12-3 or TRBV12-4 and TRBJ2-1, with 14 bases fitting TRBD2. V was pared by 6 bases and J by 6 bases, with 4 bases of the junction left unmatched. The CDR3 loop spans 15 amino acids. The CDR3 bases are TGTGCCAGCAGAGAGGGACTAGCGGGAGTCAATGAGCAGTTCTTC. As protein: CASREGLAGVNEQFF.

This clonotype was observed a few times. The genes are TRBV28 and TRBJ1-4; TRBD1 aligns across 7 bases. Germline CDR1 reads MDHEN; CDR2 reads SYDVKM. There are 14 residues in the CDR3. Germline trimming cut 6 bases from V and 8 bases from J; bases unmatched to any gene: 9. CDR3 DNA sequence: TGTGCCAGCAGGGGGGACAGATCTCTGGAAAAACTGTTTTTT. It is translated as CASRGDRSLEKLFF.

This clonotype turned up a few times. The chain employs TRBV29-1 and TRBJ2-7; 7 nucleotides match TRBD2. The CDR3 sequence is 13 residues long. J lost 0 bases, V lost 7 bases, and 6 bases had no gene match. The germline V gene has CDR1 SQVTM and CDR2 ANQGSEA. CDR3 region: CSGSGGSSYEQYF. The DNA of the CDR3 is TGCAGCGGGAGCGGCGGGAGCTCCTACGAGCAGTACTTC.

This clonotype came up a few times. This chain connects TRBV19 to TRBJ1-2, with 8 nucleotides matching TRBD1. With V trimmed by 6 bases and J by 8 bases, 14 bases remained unmatched. Germline CDR1 LNHDA, CDR2 SQIVND (reference sequence). The CDR3 has 15 residues. The CDR3 region is CASSVPRTGYWGYTF. For the CDR3, the DNA is TGTGCCAGTAGCGTACCTCGGACAGGGTATTGGGGCTACACCTTC.

This clonotype occurred a few times. The V gene is TRBV29-1, the J gene TRBJ2-1; 13 bases are shared with TRBD2. Germline CDR1 reads SQVTM; CDR2 reads ANQGSEA. V lost 6 bases, J lost 0 bases, and 5 bases stayed unmatched. The CDR3 loop spans 16 amino acids. In nucleotides, the CDR3 is TGCAGCGTCGATGGGACTAGCGGGACCTCCTACAATGAGCAGTTCTTC. Its protein product is CSVDGTSGTSYNEQFF.

This clonotype was counted only a few times. V usage is TRBV12-3 or TRBV12-4 and J usage is TRBJ2-1, with 8 bases aligning to TRBD1. The V segment lost 4 bases and the J segment 9 bases; nucleotides outside the gene matches: 8. The length of the CDR3 is 14 residues. The CDR3 is CASSSIQGATEQFF. CDR3 bases: TGTGCCAGCAGTTCCATCCAGGGGGCAACTGAGCAGTTCTTC.

The chain has TRBV5-4 and TRBJ2-3; 7 nucleotides line up with TRBD2. The CDR3 is made up of 15 amino acids. V was pared by 4 bases and J by 4 bases, with 9 bases of the junction left unmatched. The germline CDR1 and CDR2 sequences are SGHNT and YYREEE (reference sequence). The CDR3 DNA sequence: TGTGCCAGCAGCACTGCGGGAGACCCGGCAGATACGCAGTATTTT. Its protein product is CASSTAGDPADTQYF. The variable domain in full, with the rest retrieved from reference TRBV5-4 and TRBJ2-3, is ETGVTQSPTHLIKTRGQQVTLRCSSQSGHNTVSWYQQALGQGPQFIFQYYREEENGRGNFPPRFSGLQFPNYSSELNVNALELDDSALYLCASSTAGDPADTQYFGPGTRLTVL.

This clonotype was observed at least ten times. The rearrangement uses TRBV28 and TRBJ2-3; D not resolved. Per germline, CDR1 MDHEN and CDR2 SYDVKM. The CDR3 is 14 amino acids. Between the trimmed V and J ends, which lost 6 bases and 0 bases, there was a span of 10 bases. The CDR3 here is CASRNPGSTDTQYF. The CDR3, as DNA: TGTGCCAGCAGAAATCCGGGTAGCACAGATACGCAGTATTTT.

The chain has TRBV3-1 and TRBJ2-7; 12 positions agree with TRBD2. Trimming took 2 bases from V and 6 from J; bases not matched to a gene: 5. The CDR3 runs to 15 residues. Germline V gene data show CDR1 as LGHDT and CDR2 as YNNKEL (reference sequence). CDR3 DNA sequence: TGTGCCAGCAGCCAACCCGGACTAGCGGGATCCGAGCAGTACTTC. Its translation is CASSQPGLAGSEQYF.

This clonotype was detected only a few times. J is TRBJ2-1 and V is TRBV5-1; D gene uncertain. Germline V lookup: CDR1 SGHRS, CDR2 YFSETQ. With 4 bases removed from V and 10 bases from J, the gap between germline ends came to 18 bases. The CDR3 consists of 14 residues. The CDR3 here is CASSTRPGALEQFF. In DNA, the CDR3 is TGCGCCAGCAGCACCAGACCCGGTGCTCTCGAGCAGTTCTTC.

The chain recombines TRBV5-5 with TRBJ2-2, with a weak D call TRBD1 (6 bases). V lost 5 bases and J lost 7, with 15 bases in between. Per the germline V gene, CDR1 is SGHKS and CDR2 is YYEKEE (reference sequence). The CDR3 has 14 residues. The CDR3 is CASSSGTKNGELFF. CDR3 in DNA: TGTGCCAGCAGTTCCGGGACAAAGAACGGGGAGCTGTTTTTT.

The V and J genes are TRBV7-9 and TRBJ2-3; D might be TRBD1 (6 bases). The CDR3 extends over 16 amino acids. Deletions cut 4 bases from V and 0 bases from J, with 14 bases between. Germline assignment: CDR1 SEHNR and CDR2 FQNEAQ (reference sequence). The CDR3 region has the DNA TGTGCCAGCAGCTCCAGATTTGGGGGCAGCACAGATACGCAGTATTTT. It is translated as CASSSRFGGSTDTQYF.

The rearrangement uses TRBV12-3 or TRBV12-4 and TRBJ1-4, with TRBD1 matching 7 bases. This CDR3 is 14 amino acids long. Losses at the gene ends were 6 bases for V and 7 bases for J; bases not matched to a gene: 8. In nucleotides, the CDR3 is TGTGCCAGCAGGGACGACAGGGAGGCTGAAAAACTGTTTTTT. Translating gives CASRDDREAEKLFF.

The V and J genes are TRBV3-1 and TRBJ2-2; D not certain. The CDR3 length is 14 residues. Trimming removed 7 bases from V and 3 bases from J, with 12 bases in between. Germline loops: CDR1 LGHDT, CDR2 YNNKEL (reference sequence). The CDR3 bases are TGTGCCAGCACCCCTCTTTATGACACCGGGGAGCTGTTTTTT. Residues: CASTPLYDTGELFF.

This clonotype occurred a few times. J is TRBJ2-4 and V is TRBV6-5; 9 bases line up with TRBD1. The CDR3 loop spans 16 amino acids. CDR1 and CDR2 from the germline V gene are MNHEY and SVGAGI. The trim removed 2 bases at V and 2 bases at J, leaving 4 bases unmatched. The CDR3 DNA reads as TGTGCCAGCAGTTACACCGGACAGGGGTCCAAAAACATTCAGTACTTC. This encodes CASSYTGQGSKNIQYF.

This rearrangement joins TRBV6-5 to TRBJ1-6, with TRBD1 as a possible D gene (6 bases). Germline V gives CDR1 MNHEY, CDR2 SVGAGI. Deletions cut 0 bases from V and 4 bases from J, with 7 bases between. The CDR3 is made up of 15 amino acids. CDR3 sequence reads: CASSYSTGYNSPLHF. CDR3 bases: TGTGCCAGCAGTTACTCAACAGGGTATAATTCACCCCTCCACTTT.

Many counts were recorded for this clonotype. The V gene is TRBV5-1, the J gene TRBJ1-2; D is possibly TRBD1 (5 bases). CDR3 size: 13 residues. Trimming pared 2 bases from V and 3 bases from J, leaving 8 bases between. Germline loops: CDR1 SGHRS, CDR2 YFSETQ. Here the CDR3 reads CASSLDSYYGYTF. CDR3 bases: TGCGCCAGCAGCTTAGACAGCTACTATGGCTACACCTTC.

This clonotype appeared a single time. This chain connects TRBV20-1 to TRBJ1-5; D possibly corresponds to TRBD1 (6 bases). CDR3 length equals 15 residues. Trimming left V 4 bases short and J 4 bases short, with 17 bases between. CDR1 and CDR2 (germline): DFQATT, SNEGSKA (reference sequence). The CDR3 reads CSAINPDSPNQPQHF. The CDR3 nucleotides read TGCAGTGCTATTAACCCGGACAGCCCTAATCAGCCCCAGCATTTT.

On this clonotype: A much larger clone differs from this one at a single base, so this may be a read error. The chain uses TRBV20-1 and TRBJ2-7; maybe TRBD2 (5 bases). CDR1 is DFQATT, CDR2 SNEGSKA, per germline (reference sequence). The CDR3 is made up of 13 amino acids. The DNA for the CDR3 is TGCAGTGCAATTAGGACTGGAAGCTACGAGCAGGACTTC. Protein product: CSAIRTGSYEQDF.

The rearrangement joins TRBV12-5 to TRBJ1-1, with 8 bases lining up with TRBD1. CDR3 length: 15 amino acids. The junction had 11 bases not matched to a gene; V was cut back by 6 bases and J by 5 bases. In germline, CDR1 is LGHNT, CDR2 FRNRAP. DNA for the CDR3: TGTGCTAGTGGCATGACAGGGGCCGTAAGGACTGAAGCTTTCTTT. This encodes CASGMTGAVRTEAFF.

The V gene is TRBV6-1, the J gene TRBJ2-1; 9 nucleotides line up with TRBD2. The CDR3 is 14 residues long. Germline V gene sequence: CDR1 MNHNS, CDR2 SASEGT. Losses at the gene ends were 6 bases for V and 7 bases for J; bases not matched to a gene: 7. The CDR3 DNA follows: TGTGCCAGCAGGACGCTAGCGGGAAGTAATGAGCAGTTCTTC. Amino acids: CASRTLAGSNEQFF.

The genes are TRBV29-1 and TRBJ1-5, with D uncertain. The CDR3 loop spans 12 amino acids. V lost 6 bases, J lost 0 bases, and 6 bases lay in between. CDR1 is SQVTM, CDR2 ANQGSEA, per germline. The CDR3 DNA reads TGCAGCGTCCGGGGTAGCAATCAGCCCCAGCATTTT. This sequence encodes CSVRGSNQPQHF.

The chain joins TRBV12-3 or TRBV12-4 to TRBJ1-2; a possible D gene is TRBD1 (5 bases). V lost 3 bases and J lost 7, with 18 bases in between. This CDR3 is built from 15 residues. The CDR3 spells CASSLIGQPGSGYTF. CDR3 in DNA: TGTGCCAGCAGTTTGATTGGACAACCTGGCTCTGGCTACACCTTC.

Turning to this clonotype: This may be a read error, as it is one base from a much larger clone. J is TRBJ2-7 and V is TRBV12-3 or TRBV12-4; 12 bases fit TRBD1. CDR3 length: 16 amino acids. V was pared by 5 bases and J by 3 bases, with 8 bases of the junction left unmatched. CDR3 protein: CASSPPGTGGGYEQYF. The CDR3 coding sequence is TGTGCCAGCAGTCCTCCTGGGACAGGGGGCGGCTACGAGCAGTACTTC.

The chain couples TRBV14 to TRBJ2-1; possibly TRBD2 for D (6 bases). CDR3 length: 17 residues. Germline-derived CDR1 and CDR2 are SGHDN and FVKESK. V lost 2 bases and J 0 bases, leaving 14 bases between the germline ends. The CDR3 region is CASSQHLRESSYNEQFF. For the CDR3, the DNA is TGTGCCAGCAGCCAACACTTGCGGGAAAGCTCCTACAATGAGCAGTTCTTC.

The genes are TRBV11-3 and TRBJ2-1, with a tentative D call TRBD2 (6 bases). The CDR3 has 15 residues. Trimming stripped 7 bases from V and 5 bases from J, with 18 bases between. Germline V lookup: CDR1 SGHNT, CDR2 YENEEA. CDR3 loop: CASTRGGRTNNEQFF. In DNA, the CDR3 is TGTGCCAGCACCCGCGGAGGGAGGACCAACAATGAGCAGTTCTTC.